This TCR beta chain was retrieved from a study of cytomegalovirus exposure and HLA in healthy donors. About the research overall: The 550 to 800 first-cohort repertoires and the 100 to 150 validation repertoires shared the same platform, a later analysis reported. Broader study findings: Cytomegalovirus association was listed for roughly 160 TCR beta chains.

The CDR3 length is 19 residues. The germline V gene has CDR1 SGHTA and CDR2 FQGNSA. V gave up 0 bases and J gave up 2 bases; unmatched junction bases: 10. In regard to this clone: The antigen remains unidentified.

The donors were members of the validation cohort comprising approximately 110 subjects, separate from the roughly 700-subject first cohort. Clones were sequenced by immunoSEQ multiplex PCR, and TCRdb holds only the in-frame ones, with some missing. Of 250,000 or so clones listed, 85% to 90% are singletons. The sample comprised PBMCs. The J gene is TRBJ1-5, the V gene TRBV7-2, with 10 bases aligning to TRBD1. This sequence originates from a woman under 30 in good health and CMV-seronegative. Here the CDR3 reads CASSLAVGQGVFGNQPQHF. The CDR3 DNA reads TGTGCCAGCAGCTTAGCGGTAGGACAGGGGGTTTTTGGCAATCAGCCCCAGCATTTT. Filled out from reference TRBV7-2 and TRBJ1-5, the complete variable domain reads GAGVSQSPSNKVTEKGKDVELRCDPISGHTALYWYRQSLGQGLEFLIYFQGNSAPDKSGLPSDRFSAERTGGSVSTLTIQRTQQEDSAVYLCASSLAVGQGVFGNQPQHFGDGTRLSIL.